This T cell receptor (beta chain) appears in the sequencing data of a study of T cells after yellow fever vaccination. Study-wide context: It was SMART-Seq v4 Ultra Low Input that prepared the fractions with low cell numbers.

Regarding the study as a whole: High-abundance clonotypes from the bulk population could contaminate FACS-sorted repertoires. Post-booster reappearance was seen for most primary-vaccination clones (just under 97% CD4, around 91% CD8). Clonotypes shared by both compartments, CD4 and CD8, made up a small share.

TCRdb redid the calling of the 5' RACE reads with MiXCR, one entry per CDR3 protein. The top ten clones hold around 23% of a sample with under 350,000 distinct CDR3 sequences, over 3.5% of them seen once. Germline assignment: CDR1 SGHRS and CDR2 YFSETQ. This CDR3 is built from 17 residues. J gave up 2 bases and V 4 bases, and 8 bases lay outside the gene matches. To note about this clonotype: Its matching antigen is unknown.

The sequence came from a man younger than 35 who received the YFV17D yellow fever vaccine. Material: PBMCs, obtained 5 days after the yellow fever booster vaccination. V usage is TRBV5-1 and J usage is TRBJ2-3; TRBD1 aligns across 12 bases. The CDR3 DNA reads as TGCGCCAGCAGCCCCAGGGGACAGGGGGCATCCACAGATACGCAGTATTTT. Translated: CASSPRGQGASTDTQYF.